Listed below are T cell receptor beta chains from one sample, sequenced in a study of identical twins. TCRdb reprocessed the 5' RACE reads via MiXCR and lists one record per CDR3 protein. The sample holds roughly 260,000 distinct CDR3 sequences, 7.5% seen once. These same data were also listed under a study on yellow fever vaccine responses in identical twins.

The sample taken for sequencing was CD8+ T cells sorted from blood. The receptors originated from a woman aged 18 to 35 in good health. Both conserved end residues are part of each CDR3. The order of the fields is J gene, V gene, D gene, clone size, CDR3 protein, CDR3 DNA. D genes are given only for firm matches. Clone size is not always given. Where it is, it says once, few, many or a class for expanded clones.

TRBJ2-1,TRBV5-6,TRBD2,few,CASSLSGREVHPSYNEQFF,TGTGCCAGCAGCTTAAGCGGGAGGGAGGTACACCCTTCCTACAATGAGCAGTTCTTC
TRBJ2-7,TRBV28,NA,many,CASSLPRETSEQYF,TGTGCCAGCAGTTTGCCCCGGGAGACAAGCGAGCAGTACTTC
TRBJ2-2,TRBV3-1,NA,many,CASSTNTGELFF,TGTGCCAGCAGTACGAACACCGGGGAGCTGTTTTTT
TRBJ2-5,TRBV11-2,NA,NA,CASSLGRSGAQYF,TGTGCCAGCAGCTTAGGGAGGTCGGGGGCCCAGTACTTC
TRBJ2-1,TRBV5-1,TRBD2,NA,CASSFWTSGSVEQFF,TGCGCCAGCAGCTTTTGGACTAGCGGGAGCGTCGAGCAGTTCTTC
TRBJ2-7,TRBV6-5,TRBD2,once,CASSYNPIAGAYEQYF,TGTGCCAGCAGTTACAACCCTATAGCGGGAGCCTACGAGCAGTACTTC
TRBJ2-3,TRBV27,TRBD2,NA,CASSFAAGTSGRARSFHTQYF,TGTGCCAGCAGTTTCGCGGCGGGGACTAGCGGGAGGGCCCGTTCGTTTCATACGCAGTATTTT
TRBJ1-5,TRBV6-1,TRBD1,NA,CASGTGLHQPQHF,TGTGCCAGCGGGACAGGGTTACATCAGCCCCAGCATTTT
TRBJ2-1,TRBV28,TRBD2,many,CASGTSGTCEFF,TGTGCCAGCGGGACTAGCGGGACTTGTGAGTTCTTC
TRBJ1-6,TRBV4-1,NA,many,CASSQDVGGQPLHF,TGCGCCAGCAGCCAAGATGTGGGAGGTCAACCCCTCCACTTT
TRBJ1-2,TRBV20-1,NA,many,CSAREWEGPAVYGYTF,TGCAGTGCTAGGGAGTGGGAGGGACCCGCTGTCTATGGCTACACCTTC
TRBJ2-4,TRBV6-1,TRBD1,NA,CASRPTGDIAKNIQYF,TGTGCCAGCAGACCGACAGGGGATATAGCCAAAAACATTCAGTACTTC
TRBJ2-1,TRBV5-1,TRBD2,NA,CASSKTSGVSSYNEQFF,TGCGCCAGCAGCAAGACTAGCGGGGTAAGCTCCTACAATGAGCAGTTCTTC
TRBJ2-1,TRBV12-3/TRBV12-4,NA,many,CASMGVRYNEQFF,TGTGCCAGCATGGGTGTCAGATACAATGAGCAGTTCTTC
TRBJ2-7,TRBV5-1,NA,many,CASSLVLTGKDEQYF,TGCGCCAGCAGCTTGGTTTTAACAGGGAAGGACGAGCAGTACTTC
TRBJ2-1,TRBV27,TRBD1,NA,CASSGLDRGLGNEQFF,TGTGCCAGCAGTGGCCTAGACAGGGGGCTAGGCAATGAGCAGTTCTTC
TRBJ2-7,TRBV7-2,NA,few,CASSLAQGRVYEQYF,TGTGCCAGCAGCTTAGCACAGGGGAGGGTCTACGAGCAGTACTTC
TRBJ2-3,TRBV7-9,TRBD1,many,CASSLTGTGTDTQYF,TGTGCCAGCAGCTTAACCGGGACAGGGACGGATACGCAGTATTTT
TRBJ2-2,TRBV7-3,TRBD1,few,CASSSTTGANTGELFF,TGTGCCAGCAGCTCCACGACAGGGGCAAACACCGGGGAGCTGTTTTTT
TRBJ2-4,TRBV29-1,NA,NA,CSVELGKNIQYF,TGCAGCGTTGAATTAGGAAAAAACATTCAGTACTTC
TRBJ2-7,TRBV5-6,NA,few,CASSFTSKGYEQYF,TGTGCCAGCAGCTTTACGTCAAAGGGTTACGAGCAGTACTTC
TRBJ2-1,TRBV25-1,NA,NA,CASSSGLTNPSDEQFF,TGTGCCAGCAGTTCGGGACTCACAAACCCCTCTGATGAGCAGTTCTTC
TRBJ1-1,TRBV6-2/TRBV6-3,NA,few,CASIYSVNTEAFF,TGTGCCAGCATTTACTCAGTTAACACTGAAGCTTTCTTT
TRBJ2-6,TRBV5-6,NA,few,CASSLVGGPGANVLTF,TGTGCCAGCAGCTTGGTAGGGGGGCCTGGGGCCAACGTCCTGACTTTC
TRBJ2-1,TRBV4-1,NA,NA,CASSLTNYNEQFF,TGCGCCAGCAGCCTTACAAACTACAATGAGCAGTTCTTC
TRBJ2-1,TRBV27,NA,NA,CASSTRYPLGGQSYNEQFF,TGTGCCAGCAGTACAAGATACCCGCTCGGGGGGCAATCCTACAATGAGCAGTTCTTC
TRBJ2-1,TRBV6-5,TRBD2,NA,CASSYSSGRGNEQFF,TGTGCCAGCAGTTACTCGAGCGGGAGGGGCAATGAGCAGTTCTTC
TRBJ2-1,TRBV5-1,NA,many,CASSLDVEYNEQFF,TGCGCCAGCAGCTTAGACGTGGAGTACAATGAGCAGTTCTTC
TRBJ2-3,TRBV4-2,NA,many,CASSPPGATQYF,TGTGCCAGCAGCCCCCCCGGAGCTACGCAGTATTTT
TRBJ2-7,TRBV7-3,NA,NA,CASSKEGGKGEQYF,TGTGCCAGCAGCAAAGAGGGGGGAAAGGGCGAGCAGTACTTC
TRBJ2-1,TRBV18,NA,NA,CASSPEGGASYNEQFF,TGTGCCAGCTCACCAGAGGGGGGGGCCTCCTACAATGAGCAGTTCTTC
TRBJ2-1,TRBV7-2,NA,many,CASSLRTIPEQFF,TGTGCCAGCAGCTTAAGGACTATTCCTGAGCAGTTCTTC
TRBJ2-7,TRBV5-1,TRBD1,many,CASSKGTGVHEQYF,TGCGCCAGCAGCAAGGGGACAGGGGTTCACGAGCAGTACTTC
TRBJ1-1,TRBV5-1,TRBD1,many,CASRGTGTQNTEAFF,TGCGCCAGCAGGGGGACAGGGACCCAGAACACTGAAGCTTTCTTT
TRBJ2-1,TRBV29-1,TRBD2,NA,CSVSGTNEQFF,TGCAGCGTGAGCGGGACTAATGAGCAGTTCTTC
TRBJ1-2,TRBV25-1,NA,many,CASRDGSSYGYTF,TGTGCCAGCAGGGACGGGAGCTCCTATGGCTACACCTTC
TRBJ2-5,TRBV20-1,TRBD2,few,CSALAPSGTSQETQYF,TGCAGTGCCCTAGCTCCTTCCGGGACTAGCCAAGAGACCCAGTACTTC
TRBJ1-1,TRBV13,NA,NA,CASSQPAIPGEAFF,TGTGCCAGCAGCCAGCCGGCGATCCCCGGTGAAGCTTTCTTT
TRBJ2-1,TRBV12-3/TRBV12-4,TRBD1,few,CASSIRDRDHEQFF,TGTGCCAGCAGTATACGGGACAGGGACCATGAGCAGTTCTTC
TRBJ1-1,TRBV4-1,NA,few,CASSQTTGNTEAFF,TGCGCCAGCAGCCAGACGACAGGGAACACTGAAGCTTTCTTT
TRBJ2-1,TRBV5-6,NA,NA,CASSLGSGREQFF,TGTGCCAGCAGCTTGGGCAGCGGCCGGGAGCAGTTCTTC
TRBJ2-7,TRBV27,NA,few,CASSLVEGAYEQYF,TGTGCCAGCAGTTTGGTGGAGGGGGCTTACGAGCAGTACTTC
TRBJ2-2,TRBV7-6,TRBD1,few,CASSSRTGNSNTGELFF,TGTGCCAGCAGCTCAAGGACAGGGAACTCGAACACCGGGGAGCTGTTTTTT
TRBJ2-5,TRBV5-6,NA,NA,CASSLADTGDETQYF,TGTGCCAGCAGCCTCGCCGACACTGGAGATGAGACCCAGTACTTC